The rows below give T cell receptor beta chains drawn from one sample of a study of response to subunit inactivated influenza vaccine. TCRdb processed the RT-PCR reads anew with MiXCR; each CDR3 protein has one entry. The sample has 450,000 to 700,000 distinct CDR3 sequences; 14% are singletons. The sample in question was PBMCs from blood, obtained 12 days after vaccination. The receptors originated from a man aged 50 to 59 who received an inactivated influenza vaccine. Both conserved end residues are part of each CDR3. The D gene is left open where the match is weak. Clone size appears in some rows only: once, few, many, or a class for an expanded clone.

>.|TRBV4-2|TRBJ2-7|.
CASSRHGGSEQYF
TGTGCCAGCAGCCGCCATGGAGGATCCGAGCAGTACTTC
>TRBD1|TRBV6-5|TRBJ1-1|.
CASSLRTGEAFF
TGTGCCAGCAGTCTTCGGACAGGAGAGGCTTTCTTT
>.|TRBV24-1|TRBJ1-2|many
CATSDAGNPNYGYTF
TGTGCCACCAGTGATGCAGGGAACCCTAACTATGGCTACACCTTC
>.|TRBV7-7|TRBJ2-3|many
CASSPGGNTDTQYF
TGTGCCAGCAGCCCCGGAGGAAACACAGATACGCAGTATTTT
>.|TRBV20-1|TRBJ2-1|many
CSARVRDPFNEQFF
TGCAGTGCCAGGGTGAGGGACCCATTCAATGAGCAGTTCTTC
>.|TRBV6-5|TRBJ2-3|few
CASSHGWDTQYF
TGTGCCAGCAGCCACGGCTGGGATACGCAGTATTTT
>.|TRBV12-3/TRBV12-4|TRBJ2-5|few
CASSYGRGTYF
TGTGCCAGCAGTTATGGCAGGGGCACGTACTTC
>.|TRBV2|TRBJ1-6|few
CASSQNNSPLHF
TGTGCCAGCAGCCAGAATAATTCACCCCTCCACTTT
>TRBD2|TRBV20-1|TRBJ2-7|.
CSPRLALPSYEQYF
TGCAGTCCCAGACTAGCCCTCCCCTCCTACGAGCAGTACTTC
>.|TRBV6-5|TRBJ1-6|few
CASSYPRQNSPLHF
TGTGCCAGCAGTTACCCCCGACAAAATTCACCCCTCCACTTT
>TRBD1|TRBV12-3/TRBV12-4|TRBJ1-5|.
CASTTDRAQPQHF
TGTGCCAGCACCACCGACAGGGCTCAGCCCCAGCATTTT
>.|TRBV18|TRBJ2-7|.
CASSRIEPSYEQYF
TGTGCCAGCTCACGAATCGAACCATCCTACGAGCAGTACTTC
>.|TRBV5-5|TRBJ2-5|.
CASSLGGSEETQYF
TGTGCCAGCAGCTTGGGAGGGAGTGAAGAGACCCAGTACTTC
>.|TRBV7-8|TRBJ1-2|few
CASSLDREYYGYTF
TGTGCCAGCAGCTTAGACAGGGAATACTATGGCTACACCTTC
>.|TRBV5-1|TRBJ2-2|.
CASSLDAITGELFF
TGCGCCAGCAGCTTGGACGCGATTACCGGGGAGCTGTTTTTT
>TRBD2|TRBV5-1|TRBJ2-3|.
CAGSLSGETDTQYF
TGCGCCGGATCGCTTAGCGGGGAGACAGATACGCAGTATTTT
>TRBD1|TRBV5-5|TRBJ2-7|few
CASSLATGSINEQYF
TGTGCCAGCAGCTTGGCGACAGGGAGTATCAACGAGCAGTACTTC
>TRBD2|TRBV20-1|TRBJ2-3|few
CSASGLAGTDTQYF
TGCAGTGCTTCTGGACTAGCGGGGACAGATACGCAGTATTTT
>TRBD2|TRBV20-1|TRBJ2-5|few
CSARGFLRLAKETQYF
TGCAGTGCTAGGGGGTTTTTGCGACTAGCGAAAGAGACCCAGTACTTC
>.|TRBV12-3/TRBV12-4|TRBJ2-7|few
CASSLAGEGPYEQYF
TGTGCCAGCAGTTTAGCGGGAGAGGGCCCCTACGAGCAGTACTTC
>TRBD1|TRBV29-1|TRBJ2-2|few
CSVMNRGVTTGELFF
TGCAGCGTTATGAACAGGGGTGTGACCACCGGGGAGCTGTTTTTT
>.|TRBV3-1|TRBJ1-6|.
CASSPTDSYNSPLHF
TGTGCCAGCAGCCCGACTGACAGCTATAATTCACCCCTCCACTTT
>.|TRBV15|TRBJ2-7|few
CATSRDPGKEVKQYF
TGTGCCACCAGCAGAGACCCAGGGAAGGAGGTTAAGCAGTACTTC
>TRBD2|TRBV9|TRBJ2-7|.
CASSVGSGRANEQYF
TGTGCCAGCAGCGTAGGTAGCGGGAGGGCCAACGAGCAGTACTTC
>TRBD1|TRBV12-3/TRBV12-4|TRBJ1-5|.
CASSFDRGQPQHF
TGTGCCAGCAGTTTTGACAGGGGCCAGCCCCAGCATTTT
>.|TRBV7-2|TRBJ2-3|.
CASSLDGRGWSDTQYF
TGTGCCAGCAGCTTAGACGGCAGGGGATGGTCGGATACGCAGTATTTT